This TCR beta chain was documented in a study of T-cell reconstitution after alpha-beta-depleted transplantation in children. Unique molecular identifiers were built into the TCRbeta library. TCRdb processed the PCR reads anew with MiXCR; each CDR3 protein has one entry. Among some 840,000 distinct CDR3 sequences listed, 15% to 20% were seen once. The length of the CDR3 is 14 residues. V was pared by 4 bases and J by 1 base, with 12 bases between. The germline CDR1 and CDR2 sequences are SQVTM and ANQGSEA. This clonotype has only a few counts. Its specificity is unknown. Whole-study findings and limits: Newly produced T cells mostly accounted for T-cell counts and diversity one year post-transplant. By about two months after transplant, alpha-beta T cells reportedly arose from several hundred graft clones that had expanded. High day-60 TCRbeta diversity in some patients came from surviving recipient T cells and thymic progenitors.

The receptor's source is a male patient aged 10 to 17 who had a stem cell transplant for acute lymphoblastic leukemia, so the T cells may come from the graft donor. Sample: PBMCs, mostly from graft donor cells, taken 360 days after TCRalphabeta/CD19-depleted stem cell transplant. The V gene is TRBV29-1, the J gene TRBJ2-3, with a weak D call TRBD1 (6 bases). CDR3 region: CSVAGEVGTDTQYF. The CDR3 DNA is TGCAGCGTTGCAGGGGAAGTGGGCACAGATACGCAGTATTTT.